These 26 T cell receptor beta chains were all obtained from the same sample, sequenced in a study of CD8+ T cells in alopecia areata. In each case, RNA was isolated and then reverse transcribed into cDNA as the sequencing template. Some clones are missing from TCRdb's copy, which holds only in-frame ones; the method was immunoSEQ multiplex PCR. Here the sample spans roughly 120,000 clones, 53% being singletons. Indicated treatment: oral pan-JAK inhibitor, 5-10 mg twice daily. The sample here was CD4+ T cells sorted from blood, taken at week 4, from a patient treated with tofacitinib. The receptors here all came from a human donor with alopecia areata.

V usage is TRBV29-1 and J usage is TRBJ2-1, with D hard to call. The V end was cut by 5 bases, the J end by 0 bases, with 20 bases between. The germline gives CDR1 SQVTM, CDR2 ANQGSEA. This CDR3 has 17 residues. The CDR3 here is CSVLAAKRGSSYNEQFF. The CDR3 DNA follows: TGCAGCGTTTTGGCAGCGAAGCGTGGCAGCTCCTACAATGAGCAGTTCTTC.

The table lists this clone with a few counts. The chain carries TRBV29-1 and TRBJ2-7; no clear D. CDR1 is SQVTM and CDR2 is ANQGSEA in the germline V gene. The ends were cut back, 2 bases at V and 3 bases at J, with 5 bases in the middle. The CDR3 is 11 residues long. The CDR3 bases are TGCAGCGTTGAAAACAACTACGAGCAGTACTTC. Amino acid sequence: CSVENNYEQYF.

This clone was seen only once. The chain employs TRBV29-1 and TRBJ2-4; a possible D gene is TRBD1 (5 bases). Trimming removed 3 bases from V and 3 bases from J, with 12 bases in between. The CDR3 loop spans 14 amino acids. CDR1 and CDR2 from the germline V gene are SQVTM and ANQGSEA. The DNA for the CDR3 is TGCAGCGTTGAGTGGGGCTCTGGCAAAAACATTCAGTACTTC. Residues: CSVEWGSGKNIQYF.

The V gene is TRBV7-9, the J gene TRBJ2-7; D is uncertain. This CDR3 is 11 amino acids long. Trimming left V 7 bases short and J 5 bases short, with 9 bases between. In germline, CDR1 is SEHNR, CDR2 FQNEAQ (reference sequence). CDR3 sequence (DNA): TGTGCCAGCACCGATCGAGACGAGCAGTACTTC. Its translation is CASTDRDEQYF.

V usage is TRBV5-6 and J usage is TRBJ2-7; weak D call: TRBD2 (5 bases). Trimming removed 0 bases at V and 0 bases at J, with 16 bases between. This CDR3 has 17 residues. From germline, CDR1 is SGHDT and CDR2 YYEEEE. CDR3 sequence reads: CASSLGRITPTSYEQYF. The CDR3 bases are TGTGCCAGCAGCTTGGGGAGGATCACGCCGACCTCCTACGAGCAGTACTTC.

This clone was seen more than once but under ten times. This chain uses TRBV19 with TRBJ2-2; D call uncertain. CDR3 length: 11 residues. V was clipped by 4 bases and J by 7 bases, with 4 bases between them. Germline assignment: CDR1 LNHDA and CDR2 SQIVND (reference sequence). The CDR3 sequence is CASSRIGELFF. The CDR3 nucleotides read TGTGCCAGTAGTAGGATCGGGGAGCTGTTTTTT.

The chain carries TRBV7-8 and TRBJ2-3; D is ambiguous. Germline loops: CDR1 SGHVS, CDR2 FQNEAQ. The germline V and J ends were trimmed by 5 bases and 4 bases, with 16 bases remaining between them. CDR3 size: 15 residues. CDR3: CASSKHNGPADTQYF. The CDR3 coding sequence is TGTGCCAGCAGCAAACATAACGGGCCGGCAGATACGCAGTATTTT.

J is TRBJ2-7 and V is TRBV5-5; no clear D. Germline V gives CDR1 SGHKS, CDR2 YYEKEE (reference sequence). The CDR3 has 11 residues. V was trimmed by 2 bases and J by 7 bases, leaving 7 bases between them. This CDR3 is CASSLSEEQYF. The CDR3 nucleotides are TGTGCCAGCAGCTTATCCGAGGAGCAGTACTTC.

This sequence joins TRBV30 and TRBJ2-7; D is uncertain. The V end lost 1 base, the J end lost 8 bases, and 12 bases lay between the germline ends. The CDR3 contains 12 residues. CDR1 and CDR2 (germline): GTSNPN, SVGIG (reference sequence). The CDR3 loop is CAWSDPHGQQYF. As DNA, the CDR3 is TGTGCCTGGAGTGACCCCCACGGGCAGCAGTACTTC.

This rearrangement joins TRBV29-1 to TRBJ2-7; 8 bases match TRBD1. The CDR3 contains 16 residues. Germline assignment: CDR1 SQVTM and CDR2 ANQGSEA. V trimming: 3 bases; J trimming: 4 bases; junction bases outside the gene matches: 14. This CDR3 is CSVEEPRGPYAYEQYF. For the CDR3, the DNA is TGCAGCGTTGAGGAGCCCAGGGGGCCTTACGCTTACGAGCAGTACTTC.

This clone has more than one count but fewer than ten. This rearrangement joins TRBV12-5 to TRBJ1-2, with D possibly TRBD1 on 5 matching bases. There are 12 residues in the CDR3. Looked up from germline, CDR1 is LGHNT and CDR2 is FRNRAP. The V and J ends lost 7 bases and 4 bases respectively, with 10 bases between them. For the CDR3, the DNA is TGTGCTAGTGCCAGGGAATTCTATGGCTACACCTTC. Translating gives CASAREFYGYTF.

There are a few counts of this clone. The CDR3 region has the DNA TGTGCCTGGAGTAACAGGGCTAGCAATCAGCCCCAGCATTTT. It yields the protein CAWSNRASNQPQHF. The chain employs TRBV30 and TRBJ1-5; a possible D gene is TRBD1 (6 bases). Trimming shortened V by 2 bases and J by 0 bases, and 8 bases separated the two germline ends. Germline CDR1 and CDR2: GTSNPN and SVGIG (reference sequence). The CDR3 covers 14 residues.

This clone was observed a few times. The rearrangement uses TRBV18 and TRBJ1-1; the D gene is possibly TRBD1 (5 bases). The ends were cut back, 3 bases at V and 1 base at J, with 9 bases in the middle. CDR1 is KGHSH and CDR2 is LQKENI in the germline V gene. The length of the CDR3 is 14 residues. CDR3 in DNA: TGTGCCAGCTCACCTGTGGACACGAACACTGAAGCTTTCTTT. This codes for CASSPVDTNTEAFF.

The chain has TRBV7-3 and TRBJ2-1; 13 bases agree with TRBD2. CDR3 length: 15 residues. V shed 4 bases and J 9 bases; nucleotides not matched to a gene: 6. Germline V lookup: CDR1 SGHTA, CDR2 FQGTGA. The CDR3 nucleotides read TGTGCCAGCAGCTGGGGGACTAGCGGGACGAGTGAGCAGTTCTTC. Protein: CASSWGTSGTSEQFF. Full variable domain (outside the CDR3, taken from reference TRBV7-3 and TRBJ2-1): GAGVSQTPSNKVTEKGKYVELRCDPISGHTALYWYRQSLGQGPEFLIYFQGTGAADDSGLPNDRFFAVRPEGSVSTLKIQRTERGDSAVYLCASSWGTSGTSEQFFGPGTRLTVL.

This clone has more than one count but fewer than ten. The chain recombines TRBV6-1 with TRBJ2-2, with unresolved D. CDR1 is MNHNS and CDR2 is SASEGT in the germline V gene. The CDR3 extends over 14 amino acids. The V end was cut by 0 bases, the J end by 5 bases, with 7 bases between. In DNA, the CDR3 is TGTGCCAGCAGTGAAGCCGTCCGGACCGGGGAGCTGTTTTTT. Translating it yields CASSEAVRTGELFF.

The V gene is TRBV5-1, the J gene TRBJ2-7, with D possibly TRBD2 on 5 matching bases. The CDR3 length is 15 residues. V was pared by 0 bases and J by 6 bases, with 16 bases between. Germline V CDR1 and CDR2: SGHRS, YFSETQ. For the CDR3, the DNA is TGCGCCAGCAGCTTGGGGAGTACGGGGATCTCCGAGCAGTACTTC. This gives the protein CASSLGSTGISEQYF.

V gene TRBV2 combines with J gene TRBJ1-5; 9 bases are a match to TRBD1. V lost 6 bases to trimming and J lost 7 bases; unmatched junction nucleotides: 10. The CDR3 runs to 15 residues. CDR1 SNHLY and CDR2 FYNNEI come from the germline V gene. The CDR3 bases are TGTGCCAGCAGAACTGGACAGGGGAGAAGACAGCCCCAGCATTTT. Protein sequence: CASRTGQGRRQPQHF.

The V and J genes are TRBV5-1 and TRBJ1-2; TRBD1 aligns across 7 bases. From germline, CDR1 is SGHRS and CDR2 YFSETQ. J gave up 4 bases and V 4 bases, and 7 bases lay outside the gene matches. The CDR3 is 14 amino acids. CDR3 protein: CASSPDRAGYGYTF. Written as DNA, the CDR3 is TGCGCCAGCAGCCCAGACAGGGCCGGCTATGGCTACACCTTC.

The chain carries TRBV2 and TRBJ2-2, with D maybe TRBD2 (6 bases). Trimming shortened V by 4 bases and J by 0 bases, and 9 bases separated the two germline ends. Germline V gene sequence: CDR1 SNHLY, CDR2 FYNNEI. The CDR3 is 15 residues long. The CDR3 region is CASSAGRANTGELFF. DNA for the CDR3: TGTGCCAGCAGTGCCGGGAGAGCGAACACCGGGGAGCTGTTTTTT.

This clone has only one observation. The chain recombines TRBV5-1 with TRBJ2-4; 7 nucleotides agree with TRBD1. Germline CDR1 is SGHRS and CDR2 is YFSETQ. This CDR3 region has 13 residues. V lost 0 bases, J lost 6 bases, and 0 bases stayed unmatched. In DNA, the CDR3 is TGCGCCAGCAGCTTGGGACAGGGAAACATTCAGTACTTC. Encoded protein: CASSLGQGNIQYF.

The chain employs TRBV2 and TRBJ2-7; TRBD2 matches at 7 bases. The germline V gene encodes CDR1 SNHLY and CDR2 FYNNEI. The CDR3 is 15 residues long. With 1 base clipped from V and 2 bases from J, the junction kept 5 bases outside the gene matches. CDR3 in DNA: TGTGCCAGCAGTGAAGGCGGGAGTGGGGCCTACGAGCAGTACTTC. It yields the protein CASSEGGSGAYEQYF.

The chain recombines TRBV4-1 with TRBJ1-2; weak D call: TRBD1 (5 bases). Germline lookup yields CDR1 MGHRA and CDR2 YSYEKL. Trimming stripped 0 bases from V and 3 bases from J, with 8 bases between. The CDR3 has 14 residues. The CDR3 loop reads CASSQDQGYYGYTF. CDR3 DNA sequence: TGCGCCAGCAGCCAAGATCAGGGTTACTATGGCTACACCTTC.

This clone was counted only a few times. The V gene is TRBV30, the J gene TRBJ1-3, with D hard to call. V lost 3 bases and J lost 9, with 18 bases in between. CDR1 and CDR2 (germline): GTSNPN, SVGIG (reference sequence). The CDR3 is 14 residues long. The CDR3 bases are TGTGCCTGGAGGCCGGGAACGCAAGGGAGCACCATATATTTT. Its protein product is CAWRPGTQGSTIYF.

This chain connects TRBV6-5 to TRBJ2-3; D not certain. The CDR3 has 13 residues. CDR1 MNHEY and CDR2 SVGAGI come from the germline V gene. Trimming pared 6 bases from V and 2 bases from J, leaving 9 bases between. The CDR3 is CASRALFTDTQYF. The CDR3 coding sequence is TGTGCCAGCAGGGCCCTTTTCACAGATACGCAGTATTTT.

The CDR3 loop is CASSLAPTGPQYF. The CDR3 region has the DNA TGTGCCAGCAGCTTGGCCCCGACAGGACCGCAGTACTTC. The chain carries TRBV5-4 and TRBJ2-7; D may be TRBD1 (6 bases). The CDR3 is 13 amino acids. The ends were cut back, 0 bases at V and 9 bases at J, with 13 bases in the middle. Per germline, CDR1 SGHNT and CDR2 YYREEE (reference sequence).

The gene calls are TRBV27 and TRBJ2-7, with D possibly being TRBD2 (6 bases). The germline V gene has CDR1 MNHEY and CDR2 SMNVEV (reference sequence). CDR3 length: 13 residues. V was cut by 9 bases and J by 6 bases, with 18 bases left in between. The CDR3 DNA follows: TGTGCCAGTAGATTCAATAACGGGGGCGAGCAGTACTTC. Protein product: CASRFNNGGEQYF.